This T cell receptor beta chain was captured by sequencing in a study of T-cell reconstitution after alpha-beta-depleted transplantation in children. It was with unique molecular identifiers that the TCRbeta library was prepared. TCRdb re-derived calls from the PCR reads in MiXCR, one entry per CDR3 protein. The sample holds about 540,000 distinct CDR3 sequences, roughly 18% seen once. The CDR3 is 16 residues long. V was clipped by 1 base and J by 4 bases, with 19 bases between them. Germline CDR1 is SQVTM and CDR2 is ANQGSEA. This specimen consisted of PBMCs from the stem cell graft donor, obtained from the stem cell graft. The sequence was collected from a human donor who donated a stem cell graft to a child with acute lymphoblastic leukemia. The chain recombines TRBV29-1 with TRBJ1-2; D possibly corresponds to TRBD1 (5 bases). The CDR3 loop reads CSVEALGTSQPYGYTF. The CDR3, as DNA: TGCAGCGTTGAAGCCCTCGGGACGTCCCAGCCCTATGGCTACACCTTC.